This paragraph reports one TCR beta chain. The data are from a study of tumor T cells in aggressive B-cell lymphoma. CDR3 length: 15 amino acids. Germline V gene lookup returns CDR1 SGHRS and CDR2 YFSETQ. Trimming stripped 4 bases from V and 0 bases from J, with 14 bases between. The repertoire was sequenced with immunoSEQ multiplex PCR; TCRdb's copy has only in-frame clones and lacks some. Among 2,500 to 3,500 clones listed, approximately 80% were seen once. Sequenced input: tumor tissue. The TCR sequence derives from an adult with diffuse large B cell lymphoma. The V gene is TRBV5-1, the J gene TRBJ2-7; weak D call: TRBD2 (5 bases). DNA for the CDR3: TGCGCCAGCAGCCTGGCCCTAGCCGTCTCCTACGAGCAGTACTTC. This codes for CASSLALAVSYEQYF.